This T cell receptor (beta chain) stems from a study of T cell responses to AZD1222 COVID-19 vaccine. Study findings and constraints: Scientists sampled the repertoires only once the peak T cell response had passed.

In regard to this clone: The antigen is not known.

Assay: immunoSEQ multiplex PCR; the TCRdb copy retains only in-frame clones and omits some. The profile shows over 120,000 clones, about 92% of them singletons. V was pared by 5 bases and J by 2 bases, with 7 bases of the junction left unmatched. The CDR3 is 16 residues long. CDR1 is KGHDR and CDR2 is SFDVKD in the germline V gene. J is TRBJ1-5 and V is TRBV24-1; 8 bases line up with TRBD1. The receptor comes from an adult in good health. The sample was peripheral blood, taken on day 0 of AZD1222 vaccination. CDR3 sequence reads: CATSGGQGGGNQPQHF. CDR3 coding DNA: TGTGCCACCAGTGGTGGACAGGGTGGCGGCAATCAGCCCCAGCATTTT.